This TCR beta chain was obtained from a study of blood T cell repertoires in COVID-19. Overall study context: PBMCs, B-cell-depleted T cells, or T cells provided the cDNA or gDNA that made up the material.

Cohorts were based on clinical histories the participants reported. V trimming: 6 bases; J trimming: 9 bases; junction bases outside the gene matches: 10. The CDR3 sequence is 14 residues long. Germline V lookup: CDR1 MNHEY, CDR2 SMNVEV (reference sequence). This table comes from immunoSEQ multiplex PCR, and its TCRdb copy is limited to in-frame clones, with some not included. The sample consists of some 170,000 clones, 65% to 90% of them appearing once. The origin of this receptor is a middle-aged man who had recovered from COVID-19. The chain is built from TRBV27 and TRBJ1-5; the match to TRBD1 covers 8 bases. The sequenced sample was PBMCs or T cells enriched from blood (not recorded which). The CDR3 coding sequence is TGTGCCAGCAGCTTGTCCAGGGGGCATGGGCCCCAGCATTTT. Translation: CASSLSRGHGPQHF.